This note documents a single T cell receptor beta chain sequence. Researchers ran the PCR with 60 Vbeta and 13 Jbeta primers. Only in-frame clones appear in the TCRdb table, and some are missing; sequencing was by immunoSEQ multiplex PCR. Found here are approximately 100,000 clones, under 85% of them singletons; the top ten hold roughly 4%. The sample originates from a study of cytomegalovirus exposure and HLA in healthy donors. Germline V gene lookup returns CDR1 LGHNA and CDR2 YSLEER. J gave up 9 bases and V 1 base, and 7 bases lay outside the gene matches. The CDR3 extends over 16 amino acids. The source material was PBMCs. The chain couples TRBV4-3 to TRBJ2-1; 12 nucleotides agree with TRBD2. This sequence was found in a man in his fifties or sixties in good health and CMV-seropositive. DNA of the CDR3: TGCGCCAGCAGCCAAGGTCGACTAGCGGGAGCGGTTGAGCAGTTCTTC. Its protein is CASSQGRLAGAVEQFF.